These 18 T cell receptor beta chains originate from one sample sequenced in a study of T cell clonality in common variable immunodeficiency. Profiled with immunoSEQ multiplex PCR; TCRdb holds only in-frame clones, not every one. The data show about 60,000 clones, with none appearing a single time. Sequenced: peripheral blood mononuclear cells. The receptors originated from a person aged 18 to 70 in good health.

The sample holds many counts of this clone. The CDR3 is cut off 3 residues early in the read; its end comes from the germline J gene. The chain carries TRBV7-8 and TRBJ1-2; a weak D match, TRBD1 (5 bases). Trimming removed 1 base from V and 4 bases from J, with 13 bases in between. Germline V lookup: CDR1 SGHVS, CDR2 FQNEAQ. There are 15 residues in the CDR3. CDR3 DNA, as far as it was read: TGTGCCAGCAGCTTAGAGCAGGGTCCTTCCTATGGC. It is translated as CASSLEQGPSYG. The whole CDR3 reads CASSLEQGPSYGYTF. The entire variable domain, with the rest obtained from reference TRBV7-8 and TRBJ1-2, is as follows: GAGVSQSPRYKVAKRGQDVALRCDPISGHVSLFWYQQALGQGPEFLTYFQNEAQLDKSGLPSDRFFAERPEGSVSTLKIQRTQQEDSAVYLCASSLEQGPSYGYTFGSGTRLTVV.

This clone was counted at least ten times. Coverage ceases 3 residues before the CDR3 finishes, and the germline J gene fills in the end. The V call is TRBV2, the J call TRBJ1-1, with 8 bases that match TRBD1. Germline V gene lookup returns CDR1 SNHLY and CDR2 FYNNEI. Germline trimming cut 7 bases from V and 0 bases from J; bases unmatched to any gene: 4. The CDR3 length is 14 residues. Partial CDR3 DNA: TGTGCCAGCACCCGGACAGGGATGAACACTGAA. Protein product: CASTRTGMNTE. The full CDR3 protein reads CASTRTGMNTEAFF. Supplemented by reference TRBV2 and TRBJ1-1, the full variable domain reads EPEVTQTPSHQVTQMGQEVILRCVPISNHLYFYWYRQILGQKVEFLVSFYNNEISEKSEIFDDQFSVERPDGSNFTLKIRSTKLEDSAMYFCASTRTGMNTEAFFGQGTRLTVV.

This clone was seen many times. The DNA ends 3 residues before the CDR3 does, and the rest of the CDR3 is filled in from the germline J gene. This chain joins TRBV18 and TRBJ1-1; possibly TRBD1 for D (6 bases). CDR1 and CDR2 from the germline V gene are KGHSH and LQKENI. The CDR3 is 12 residues long. The sequenced part of the CDR3 DNA is TGTGCCAGCTCACCCGGTGACAGGGAA. Translating gives CASSPGDRE. The whole CDR3 protein is CASSPGDREAFF.

This clone was seen at least ten times. The read ends 3 residues early relative to the CDR3; the germline J gene fills the gap. This chain connects TRBV29-1 to TRBJ1-2; D unresolved. The V end was cut by 1 base, the J end by 5 bases, with 5 bases between. CDR1 is SQVTM and CDR2 is ANQGSEA in the germline V gene. The CDR3 is 11 amino acids. The CDR3 bases that were read are TGCAGCGTTGAAGGTAGATATGGC. This translates into CSVEGRYG. In full, the CDR3 reads CSVEGRYGYTF. The full variable domain, with the rest looked up from reference TRBV29-1 and TRBJ1-2, is SAVISQKPSRDICQRGTSLTIQCQVDSQVTMMFWYRQQPGQSLTLIATANQGSEATYESGFVIDKFPISRPNLTFSTLTVSNMSPEDSSIYLCSVEGRYGYTFGSGTRLTVV.

In regard to this clone: The sequence runs out 3 residues before the end of the CDR3; the remainder is reconstructed from the germline J gene. The rearrangement uses TRBV7-9 and TRBJ1-2, with D possibly being TRBD1 (5 bases). Germline V gives CDR1 SEHNR, CDR2 FQNEAQ (reference sequence). Trimming removed 4 bases from V and 4 bases from J, with 10 bases in between. The length of the CDR3 is 13 residues. The CDR3 bases that were read are TGTGCCAGCAGCTCGACAGACTCCTATGGC. The encoded protein is CASSSTDSYG. The full CDR3 reads CASSSTDSYGYTF.

This clone has a count of ten or more. The read ends 3 residues shy of where the CDR3 ends; the end is completed using the germline J gene. The chain carries TRBV7-3 and TRBJ2-1; perhaps TRBD2 as D (6 bases). Between the trimmed V and J ends, which lost 1 base and 6 bases, there was a span of 16 bases. CDR3 length: 16 amino acids. Germline loops: CDR1 SGHTA, CDR2 FQGTGA. The part of the CDR3 DNA that was read is TGTGCCAGCAGCTTAATGATGGCGGGAAGTACCAATGAG. Encoded protein: CASSLMMAGSTNE. The complete CDR3 sequence is CASSLMMAGSTNEQFF.

This clone was found many times. CDR3: CASSPGLAGVYEQFF. The part of the CDR3 DNA that was read is TGTGCCAGCAGTCCTGGACTAGCGGGAGTATATGAG. The rearrangement links TRBV28 to TRBJ2-1, with 13 bases aligning to TRBD2. The read ends 3 residues early relative to the CDR3; the germline J gene fills the gap. Germline V gene data show CDR1 as MDHEN and CDR2 as SYDVKM. Germline trimming cut 5 bases from V and 8 bases from J; bases unmatched to any gene: 6. The CDR3 covers 15 residues.

This clone showed up many times. The DNA ends 3 residues before the CDR3 does, and the rest of the CDR3 is filled in from the germline J gene. The genes are TRBV11-2 and TRBJ2-7; the D is unclear. The ends were cut back, 0 bases at V and 0 bases at J, with 9 bases in the middle. There are 15 residues in the CDR3. The germline V gene has CDR1 SGHAT and CDR2 FQNNGV. CDR3 DNA, as far as it was read: TGTGCCAGCAGCTTAGAGCTTAGCTCCTCCTACGAG. Translating gives CASSLELSSSYE. The full CDR3 is CASSLELSSSYEQYF.

This clone was seen at least ten times. The read terminates 3 residues before the CDR3 end, so the remaining end is supplied by the germline J gene. The chain uses TRBV7-9 and TRBJ1-6, with a tentative D call TRBD1 (5 bases). The CDR3 loop spans 15 amino acids. V dropped 4 bases and J dropped 0 bases, with 7 bases sitting between them. CDR1 SEHNR and CDR2 FQNEAQ come from the germline V gene (reference sequence). CDR3 DNA, as far as it was read: TGTGCCAGCAGCTCAGGGAGCTCCTATAATTCACCC. Translation gives CASSSGSSYNSP. The entire CDR3 protein reads CASSSGSSYNSPLHF.

This clone was observed at least ten times. The CDR3 end falls 3 residues outside the read, so it is completed with the germline J gene. The gene calls are TRBV14 and TRBJ2-7; 9 nucleotides align to TRBD2. The CDR3 has 15 amino acids. CDR1 SGHDN and CDR2 FVKESK come from the germline V gene. The V segment lost 0 bases and the J segment 5 bases; nucleotides outside the gene matches: 5. This chain's CDR3 is CASSQEREGNDEQYF. The CDR3 bases that were read are TGTGCCAGCAGCCAAGAGCGGGAGGGAAACGACGAG.

At least ten counts were recorded for this clone. CDR3 bases read: TGTGCCAGCAGTGACGGGACTAGCGGGGACTACAATGAG. It encodes CASSDGTSGDYNE. The whole CDR3 sequence is CASSDGTSGDYNEQFF. The chain recombines TRBV6-4 with TRBJ2-1; 13 nucleotides match TRBD2. The read gets to within 3 residues of the CDR3 end, and the germline J gene fills in the rest. The V gene's germline CDR1 is MRHNA and CDR2 SNTAGT. Unmatched junction bases numbered 1, after V lost 2 bases and J lost 3 bases. This CDR3 spans 16 amino acids.

This clone was counted between two and nine times. The observed sequence ends 3 residues before the CDR3 terminus, with the missing tail filled in from the germline J gene. This chain connects TRBV7-6 to TRBJ1-2; no clear D. Germline V CDR1 and CDR2: SGHVS, FNYEAQ. This CDR3 contains 12 residues. The CDR3 loop reads CASSPTSGDYTF. The CDR3 DNA, read in part, is TGTGCCAGCAGCCCTACTAGCGGCGAC.

Of note for this clone: The read is 3 residues too short to cover the CDR3 end, so that end is filled in from the germline J gene. The chain combines TRBV5-1 with TRBJ2-7, with 9 bases lining up with TRBD2. Germline V gene lookup returns CDR1 SGHRS and CDR2 YFSETQ. After removal of 4 bases from V and 3 bases from J, the junction contained 2 bases not matched to a gene. The CDR3 is made up of 13 amino acids. The CDR3 protein is CASSPSGNYEQYF. The part of the CDR3 DNA that was read is TGCGCCAGCAGCCCTAGCGGGAACTACGAG.

Ten or more counts support this clone. CDR3 bases read: TGTGCCAGCAGCTTAGGGGTATTGGTGGCGGAATACAATGAG. Translated, it gives CASSLGVLVAEYNE. The whole CDR3 protein is CASSLGVLVAEYNEQFF. The chain couples TRBV7-6 to TRBJ2-1; D not resolved. The CDR3 end lies 3 residues beyond the end of the read and is filled in from the germline J gene. The CDR3 runs to 17 residues. The germline V gene has CDR1 SGHVS and CDR2 FNYEAQ. The ends were cut back, 1 base at V and 4 bases at J, with 17 bases in the middle.

Ten or more counts support this clone. The read terminates 3 residues before the CDR3 end, so the remaining end is supplied by the germline J gene. This chain joins TRBV12-3 or TRBV12-4 and TRBJ2-2; D possibly corresponds to TRBD1 (5 bases). This CDR3 has 14 residues. V lost 5 bases and J lost 1, with 8 bases in between. The CDR3 sequence is CASSPTGNTGELFF. CDR3 bases read: TGTGCCAGCAGTCCAACAGGGAACACCGGGGAG.

This clone has ten or more counts. Read data end 3 residues before the CDR3 end; the end is taken from the germline J gene. This chain joins TRBV20-1 and TRBJ1-3, with D maybe TRBD1 (6 bases). V was shortened by 5 bases and J by 1 base, with 12 bases between the two germline ends. The CDR3 extends over 14 amino acids. Germline V gives CDR1 DFQATT, CDR2 SNEGSKA (reference sequence). The DNA read from the CDR3 is TGCAGTGCTCAGGACAGTTCGTCTGGAAACACC. Translating gives CSAQDSSSGNT. The full CDR3 reads CSAQDSSSGNTIYF.

This clone came up many times. CDR3 protein: CAISVGGAGDTQYF. Incomplete CDR3 DNA: TGTGCCATCAGTGTAGGGGGGGCGGGAGATACG. This chain uses TRBV10-3 with TRBJ2-3, with D possibly TRBD2 on 7 matching bases. The read terminates 3 residues before the CDR3 end, so the remaining end is supplied by the germline J gene. The CDR3 has 14 amino acids. Germline V gene lookup returns CDR1 ENHRY and CDR2 SYGVKD. The V end was cut by 4 bases, the J end by 5 bases, with 13 bases between.

This clone has a count of ten or more. The read ends 3 residues early relative to the CDR3; the germline J gene fills the gap. The J gene is TRBJ2-3, the V gene TRBV28, with 10 bases lining up with TRBD1. V lost 5 bases, J lost 2 bases, and 13 bases stayed unmatched. This CDR3 is 18 amino acids long. The germline CDR1 and CDR2 sequences are MDHEN and SYDVKM. CDR3 DNA (partial): TGTGCCAGCAGTCCAACGGACAGGGGGGAAAACCCCACAGATACG. Its translation is CASSPTDRGENPTDT. The full-length CDR3 reads as CASSPTDRGENPTDTQYF.